This is a list of T cell receptor beta chains from one sample in a study of cytomegalovirus exposure and HLA in healthy donors. TCRdb keeps only in-frame clones here, not all; method: immunoSEQ multiplex PCR. The profile shows about 130,000 clones, roughly 80% of them singletons. Sequencing was carried out using PBMCs. The receptors come from a boy aged 5-17 years in good health and CMV-seronegative. Each CDR3 is given with its conserved first and last residue. Fields, in order: V gene, clone size, J gene, D gene, CDR3 protein, CDR3 DNA. D genes are given only for firm matches. Size is omitted from some rows. Given values are once, few, many or a class for expanded clones.

v_call: TRBV10-1
clone_size: -
j_call: TRBJ2-5
d_call: -
cdr3_aa: CASTGRETQYF
cdr3_nt: TGCGCCAGCACAGGGAGGGAGACCCAGTACTTC

v_call: TRBV11-2
clone_size: -
j_call: TRBJ2-7
d_call: TRBD2
cdr3_aa: CASSSAPLAGGYEQYF
cdr3_nt: TGTGCCAGCAGCTCCGCCCCCCTCGCGGGGGGCTACGAGCAGTACTTC

v_call: TRBV18
clone_size: -
j_call: TRBJ1-4
d_call: TRBD1
cdr3_aa: CASADRAKLFF
cdr3_nt: TGTGCCAGCGCGGACAGGGCGAAACTGTTTTTT

v_call: TRBV7-8
clone_size: once
j_call: TRBJ1-1
d_call: -
cdr3_aa: CASSFYLTVNTEAFF
cdr3_nt: TGTGCCAGCAGCTTTTATTTAACAGTGAACACTGAAGCTTTCTTT

v_call: TRBV20-1
clone_size: few
j_call: TRBJ1-1
d_call: -
cdr3_aa: CSASRGGEAFF
cdr3_nt: TGCAGTGCTTCGAGGGGGGGTGAAGCTTTCTTT

v_call: TRBV5-6
clone_size: -
j_call: TRBJ2-5
d_call: -
cdr3_aa: CASSSVRDYQETQYF
cdr3_nt: TGTGCCAGCAGCTCGGTACGGGACTACCAAGAGACCCAGTACTTC

v_call: TRBV30
clone_size: -
j_call: TRBJ2-6
d_call: TRBD1
cdr3_aa: CAWSEGQGTGANVLTF
cdr3_nt: TGTGCCTGGAGTGAGGGACAGGGTACTGGGGCCAACGTCCTGACTTTC

v_call: TRBV19
clone_size: -
j_call: TRBJ2-3
d_call: -
cdr3_aa: CASSITKGHTDTQYF
cdr3_nt: TGTGCCAGTAGTATAACGAAGGGGCACACAGATACGCAGTATTTT

v_call: TRBV5-4
clone_size: -
j_call: TRBJ2-5
d_call: -
cdr3_aa: CASSLPQETQYF
cdr3_nt: TGTGCCAGCAGCCTACCCCAAGAGACCCAGTACTTC

v_call: TRBV29-1
clone_size: -
j_call: TRBJ2-7
d_call: TRBD2
cdr3_aa: CSGREGRGEQYF
cdr3_nt: TGCAGCGGGAGGGAGGGACGGGGCGAGCAGTACTTC

v_call: TRBV10-3
clone_size: -
j_call: TRBJ2-1
d_call: TRBD2
cdr3_aa: CAISEAPSGSGEQFF
cdr3_nt: TGTGCCATCAGTGAGGCGCCTAGCGGGAGCGGGGAGCAGTTCTTC

v_call: TRBV4-3
clone_size: -
j_call: TRBJ2-3
d_call: TRBD2
cdr3_aa: CASSQDRAGGVTDTQYF
cdr3_nt: TGCGCCAGCAGCCAAGATCGGGCGGGAGGGGTGACAGATACGCAGTATTTT

v_call: TRBV27
clone_size: -
j_call: TRBJ1-4
d_call: TRBD1
cdr3_aa: CASSLRQGAINEKLFF
cdr3_nt: TGTGCCAGCAGCCTACGACAGGGGGCAATTAATGAAAAACTGTTTTTT

v_call: TRBV11-2
clone_size: -
j_call: TRBJ2-3
d_call: TRBD2
cdr3_aa: CASSASGSTDTQYF
cdr3_nt: TGTGCCAGCAGCGCTAGCGGGAGCACAGATACGCAGTATTTT

v_call: TRBV6-5
clone_size: -
j_call: TRBJ2-1
d_call: -
cdr3_aa: CASAVAHSYNEQFF
cdr3_nt: TGTGCCAGCGCTGTAGCGCACTCCTACAATGAGCAGTTCTTC

v_call: TRBV30
clone_size: -
j_call: TRBJ2-2
d_call: -
cdr3_aa: CAWSETVNTGELFF
cdr3_nt: TGTGCCTGGAGTGAGACTGTGAACACCGGGGAGCTGTTTTTT

v_call: TRBV5-1
clone_size: -
j_call: TRBJ1-1
d_call: TRBD1
cdr3_aa: CASSVWTGESTEAFF
cdr3_nt: TGCGCCAGCAGCGTATGGACAGGGGAATCCACTGAAGCTTTCTTT

v_call: TRBV30
clone_size: -
j_call: TRBJ1-2
d_call: -
cdr3_aa: CAWSRVYGYTF
cdr3_nt: TGTGCCTGGAGTCGGGTATATGGCTACACCTTC

v_call: TRBV7-9
clone_size: -
j_call: TRBJ2-7
d_call: TRBD2
cdr3_aa: CASSLQTSGPYEQYF
cdr3_nt: TGTGCCAGCAGCTTGCAGACTAGCGGCCCATACGAGCAGTACTTC

v_call: TRBV27
clone_size: -
j_call: TRBJ1-2
d_call: -
cdr3_aa: CASTSPGQPNYGYTF
cdr3_nt: TGTGCCAGCACCTCGCCCGGACAGCCTAACTATGGCTACACCTTC

v_call: TRBV5-4
clone_size: -
j_call: TRBJ2-2
d_call: TRBD2
cdr3_aa: CASSLGTSGDTGELFF
cdr3_nt: TGTGCCAGCAGCCTCGGGACTAGCGGAGACACCGGGGAGCTGTTTTTT

v_call: TRBV11-3
clone_size: -
j_call: TRBJ1-2
d_call: -
cdr3_aa: CASSAITAASYTF
cdr3_nt: TGTGCCAGCAGCGCTATTACCGCCGCCAGCTACACCTTC

v_call: TRBV19
clone_size: -
j_call: TRBJ1-2
d_call: -
cdr3_aa: CASSIGVGRYYGYTF
cdr3_nt: TGTGCCAGTAGTATAGGGGTAGGGAGGTACTATGGCTACACCTTC

v_call: TRBV6-4
clone_size: few
j_call: TRBJ2-3
d_call: -
cdr3_aa: CAMPRSGTQYF
cdr3_nt: TGTGCCATGCCTCGTTCGGGTACGCAGTATTTT

v_call: TRBV5-6
clone_size: -
j_call: TRBJ2-3
d_call: TRBD2
cdr3_aa: CASSLRLAGGPDTQYF
cdr3_nt: TGTGCCAGCAGCTTGCGGCTAGCGGGAGGGCCAGATACGCAGTATTTT

v_call: TRBV7-2
clone_size: once
j_call: TRBJ1-2
d_call: -
cdr3_aa: CASSPPGGSGGYTF
cdr3_nt: TGTGCCAGCAGCCCCCCCGGGGGATCGGGTGGCTACACCTTC

v_call: TRBV29-1
clone_size: -
j_call: TRBJ2-5
d_call: TRBD2
cdr3_aa: CSVEWASGRSESQETQYF
cdr3_nt: TGCAGCGTTGAATGGGCTAGCGGGAGGTCGGAGAGTCAGGAGACCCAGTACTTC

v_call: TRBV28
clone_size: -
j_call: TRBJ1-5
d_call: -
cdr3_aa: CASSLRGPESVQPQHF
cdr3_nt: TGTGCCAGCAGTCTCCGTGGGCCTGAAAGTGTTCAGCCCCAGCATTTT

v_call: TRBV7-7
clone_size: few
j_call: TRBJ2-7
d_call: TRBD1
cdr3_aa: CASSLGQGGYEQYF
cdr3_nt: TGTGCCAGCAGCTTAGGACAGGGGGGCTACGAGCAGTACTTC

v_call: TRBV5-1
clone_size: few
j_call: TRBJ2-1
d_call: -
cdr3_aa: CASSFGVMGNEQFF
cdr3_nt: TGCGCCAGCAGCTTCGGGGTGATGGGGAATGAGCAGTTCTTC

v_call: TRBV7-8
clone_size: -
j_call: TRBJ1-1
d_call: -
cdr3_aa: CASSLPGVDRRNTEAFF
cdr3_nt: TGTGCCAGCAGTCTCCCCGGGGTAGATAGGAGGAACACTGAAGCTTTCTTT

v_call: TRBV19
clone_size: -
j_call: TRBJ1-5
d_call: TRBD1
cdr3_aa: CASTSGTGNYSNQPQHF
cdr3_nt: TGTGCCAGTACCTCCGGGACAGGGAACTATAGCAATCAGCCCCAGCATTTT

v_call: TRBV7-2
clone_size: once
j_call: TRBJ2-7
d_call: -
cdr3_aa: CASSFSGSGLGEQYF
cdr3_nt: TGTGCCAGCAGCTTTTCCGGGAGCGGGTTAGGGGAGCAGTACTTC

v_call: TRBV19
clone_size: -
j_call: TRBJ1-1
d_call: -
cdr3_aa: CASRGRGGLGGTEAFF
cdr3_nt: TGTGCCAGCCGAGGGCGCGGTGGGTTAGGAGGGACTGAAGCTTTCTTT

v_call: TRBV6-1
clone_size: -
j_call: TRBJ2-7
d_call: TRBD2
cdr3_aa: CASSEERGSSYEQCF
cdr3_nt: TGTGCCAGCAGTGAAGAGCGGGGGAGCTCCTACGAGCAGTGCTTC

v_call: TRBV2
clone_size: few
j_call: TRBJ1-1
d_call: -
cdr3_aa: CASRQGGGTEAFF
cdr3_nt: TGTGCCAGCAGGCAGGGTGGGGGGACTGAAGCTTTCTTT

v_call: TRBV27
clone_size: -
j_call: TRBJ1-1
d_call: -
cdr3_aa: CASSLSSQGNTEAFF
cdr3_nt: TGTGCCAGCAGTTTATCATCGCAGGGGAACACTGAAGCTTTCTTT

v_call: TRBV2
clone_size: few
j_call: TRBJ1-5
d_call: -
cdr3_aa: CASSEAILSGLNQPQHF
cdr3_nt: TGTGCCAGCAGTGAAGCGATTCTCTCAGGGCTCAATCAGCCCCAGCATTTT

v_call: TRBV29-1
clone_size: -
j_call: TRBJ2-3
d_call: -
cdr3_aa: CSVESSGDTQYF
cdr3_nt: TGCAGCGTTGAATCATCGGGGGATACGCAGTATTTT